The 9 T cell receptor beta chains reported below all come from one sample, sequenced in a study of blood T cell repertoires in COVID-19. Sequencing was performed with immunoSEQ multiplex PCR; in TCRdb, only in-frame clones are kept and a portion is missing. The sample includes about 140,000 clones, around 90% of them seen just once. The specimen was peripheral blood. All receptors derive from a man in his sixties with active or convalescent COVID-19.

The chain is built from TRBV6-6 and TRBJ1-3, with TRBD1 as a possible D gene (5 bases). Trimming removed 6 bases from V and 0 bases from J, with 9 bases in between. Germline lookup yields CDR1 MNHNY and CDR2 SVGAGI (reference sequence). This CDR3 has 14 amino acids. This CDR3 is CASRGGLSGNTIYF. Here the CDR3 DNA reads TGTGCCAGCAGGGGGGGTCTCTCTGGAAACACCATATATTTT.

The chain has TRBV5-4 and TRBJ1-4; possible D gene TRBD1, 5 bases. The CDR3 loop spans 15 amino acids. Trimming cost V 1 base and J 8 bases, with 15 bases left between them. CDR1 and CDR2 from the germline V gene are SGHNT and YYREEE (reference sequence). The DNA of the CDR3 is TGTGCCAGCAGCTTGAAGACACTCCAGGGCGAAAAACTGTTTTTT. Translating it yields CASSLKTLQGEKLFF.

This rearrangement joins TRBV5-5 to TRBJ1-2; 7 nucleotides match TRBD1. Trimming at V came to 1 base and at J to 2 bases, leaving 5 bases not matched to a gene. There are 15 residues in the CDR3. Germline V gives CDR1 SGHKS, CDR2 YYEKEE (reference sequence). The CDR3 loop is CASSLTGERNYGYTF. CDR3 DNA sequence: TGTGCCAGCAGCTTGACAGGGGAGAGGAACTATGGCTACACCTTC.

The CDR3 loop is CASTLEGGAGNTIYF. The CDR3, as DNA: TGTGCCAGCACCCTGGAAGGAGGGGCTGGAAACACCATATATTTT. This sequence joins TRBV2 and TRBJ1-3; a possible D gene is TRBD1 (5 bases). The CDR3 contains 15 residues. Trimming shortened V by 7 bases and J by 2 bases, and 15 bases separated the two germline ends. Per the germline V gene, CDR1 is SNHLY and CDR2 is FYNNEI. The whole variable domain, filled in from reference TRBV2 and TRBJ1-3, reads EPEVTQTPSHQVTQMGQEVILRCVPISNHLYFYWYRQILGQKVEFLVSFYNNEISEKSEIFDDQFSVERPDGSNFTLKIRSTKLEDSAMYFCASTLEGGAGNTIYFGEGSWLTVV.

The chain couples TRBV5-4 to TRBJ2-1; 15 nucleotides align to TRBD2. The CDR3 extends over 15 amino acids. The germline CDR1 and CDR2 sequences are SGHNT and YYREEE (reference sequence). V lost 5 bases, J lost 6 bases, and 3 bases stayed unmatched. CDR3 residues: CASRGLAGGGNEQFF. DNA for the CDR3: TGTGCCAGCAGGGGACTAGCGGGAGGAGGCAATGAGCAGTTCTTC.

The table lists this clone with a few counts. This chain joins TRBV7-9 and TRBJ2-1; tentative D call: TRBD1 (6 bases). The CDR3 totals 13 residues. Trimming took off 3 bases at V and 6 bases at J, with 9 bases between the two ends. In germline, CDR1 is SEHNR, CDR2 FQNEAQ (reference sequence). DNA of the CDR3: TGTGCCAGCAGCTTGGACAGCCTCAATGAGCAGTTCTTC. This encodes CASSLDSLNEQFF.

The rearrangement uses TRBV25-1 and TRBJ2-1; TRBD2 aligns across 7 bases. The CDR3 runs 16 residues. The V gene end was trimmed by 0 bases and the J gene end by 0 bases; junction bases not matched to a gene: 2. The germline V gene has CDR1 MGHDK and CDR2 SYGVNS. This CDR3 is CASSEYGGSSYNEQFF. CDR3 DNA sequence: TGTGCCAGCAGTGAATACGGCGGGAGCTCCTACAATGAGCAGTTCTTC.

Turning to this clone: One end of the junction fails to match germline, which may point to a read error. The J gene is TRBJ2-1, the V gene TRBV7-7, with 10 bases that match TRBD2. The CDR3 is 15 amino acids. Germline V gene sequence: CDR1 SSHAT, CDR2 FNYEAQ (reference sequence). The CDR3 is CASSTTSGSYNEQFF. CDR3 sequence (DNA): TGTGCTAGCAGCACGACTAGCGGGTCCTACAATGAGCAGTTCTTC.

The chain combines TRBV12-3 or TRBV12-4 with TRBJ2-4, with D tentatively TRBD2 (5 bases). The V and J ends lost 3 bases and 8 bases respectively, with 11 bases between them. This CDR3 region has 13 residues. CDR3 sequence (DNA): TGTGCCAGCAGTTTCGGGGAAATGGACATTCAGTACTTC. Translated: CASSFGEMDIQYF.